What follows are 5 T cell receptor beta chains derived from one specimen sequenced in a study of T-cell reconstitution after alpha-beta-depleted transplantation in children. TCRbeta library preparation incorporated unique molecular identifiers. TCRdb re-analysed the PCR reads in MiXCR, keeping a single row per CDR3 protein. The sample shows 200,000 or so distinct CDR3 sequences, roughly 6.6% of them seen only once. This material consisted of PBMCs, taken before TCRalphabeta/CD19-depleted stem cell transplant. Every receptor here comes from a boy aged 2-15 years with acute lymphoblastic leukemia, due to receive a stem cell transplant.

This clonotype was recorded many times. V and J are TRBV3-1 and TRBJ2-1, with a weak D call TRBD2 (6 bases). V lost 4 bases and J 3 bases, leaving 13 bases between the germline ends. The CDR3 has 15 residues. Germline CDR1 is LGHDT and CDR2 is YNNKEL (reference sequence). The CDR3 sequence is CASSPGLGGYNEQFF. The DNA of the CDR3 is TGTGCCAGCAGCCCGGGACTCGGGGGCTACAATGAGCAGTTCTTC.

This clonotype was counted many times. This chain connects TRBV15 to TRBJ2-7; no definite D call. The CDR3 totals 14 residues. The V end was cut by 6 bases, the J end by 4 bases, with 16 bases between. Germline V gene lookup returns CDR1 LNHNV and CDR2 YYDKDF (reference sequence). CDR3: CATSITVFGYEQYF. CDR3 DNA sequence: TGTGCCACCAGTATCACGGTATTTGGTTACGAGCAGTACTTC.

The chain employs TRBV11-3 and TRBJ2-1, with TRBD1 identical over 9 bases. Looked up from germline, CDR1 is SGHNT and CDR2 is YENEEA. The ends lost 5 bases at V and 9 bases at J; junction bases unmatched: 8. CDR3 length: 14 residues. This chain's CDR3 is CASSNQQGAGEQFF. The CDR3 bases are TGTGCCAGCAGCAATCAACAGGGGGCCGGTGAGCAGTTCTTC.

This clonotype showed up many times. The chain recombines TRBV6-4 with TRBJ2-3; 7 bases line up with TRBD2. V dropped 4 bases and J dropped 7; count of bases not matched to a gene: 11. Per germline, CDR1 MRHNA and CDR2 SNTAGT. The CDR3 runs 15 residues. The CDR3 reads CASSAQAGQSNTQYF. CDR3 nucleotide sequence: TGTGCCAGCAGTGCACAAGCGGGGCAGTCAAATACGCAGTATTTT.

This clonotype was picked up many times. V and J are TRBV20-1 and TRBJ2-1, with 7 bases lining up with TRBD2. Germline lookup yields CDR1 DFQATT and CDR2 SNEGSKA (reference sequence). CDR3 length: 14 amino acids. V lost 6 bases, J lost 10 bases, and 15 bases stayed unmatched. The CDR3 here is CSAPSGSMVWEQFF. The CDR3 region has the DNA TGCAGTGCCCCTAGCGGCTCGATGGTATGGGAGCAGTTCTTC.